The 3 T cell receptor beta chains in this list originate from one sample, sequenced in a study of CD8+ T cells in alopecia areata. Sequencing templates came from extracted RNA that was reverse transcribed into cDNA. The method was immunoSEQ multiplex PCR; TCRdb's version includes in-frame clones alone and lacks a portion of them. Here the sample spans around 100,000 clones, around 86% being singletons. As to treatment: oral pan-JAK inhibitor, 5-10 mg twice daily. The specimen was CD8+ T cells sorted from blood, collected around week 34, from a patient treated with tofacitinib. These receptors were collected from a human donor with alopecia areata.

The table lists this clone with a few counts. V is TRBV27 and J is TRBJ2-1; no definite D call. V shed 2 bases and J shed 7 bases, with 6 bases lying between them. The germline V gene encodes CDR1 MNHEY and CDR2 SMNVEV (reference sequence). The CDR3 spans 12 residues. CDR3 region: CASSLRVNEQFF. In DNA form, the CDR3 reads TGTGCCAGCAGTTTAAGGGTAAATGAGCAGTTCTTC.

The V gene is TRBV10-3, the J gene TRBJ2-3; D might be TRBD2 (5 bases). Germline V CDR1 and CDR2: ENHRY, SYGVKD. V was trimmed by 2 bases and J by 4 bases, leaving 7 bases between them. The CDR3 spans 13 residues. The CDR3 region has the DNA TGTGCCATCAGTGAGACCGGGGCAGATACGCAGTATTTT. Protein: CAISETGADTQYF.

This clone is a singleton in its sample. This chain joins TRBV5-4 and TRBJ2-5; 10 bases are a match to TRBD2. Germline V CDR1 and CDR2: SGHNT, YYREEE (reference sequence). V lost 1 base and J lost 5; bases outside the gene matches: 11. The CDR3 runs 17 residues. In DNA form, the CDR3 reads TGTGCCAGCAGCTTGTCTGACAGCGGGAGGGCCAGGGAGACCCAGTACTTC. This encodes CASSLSDSGRARETQYF. The full variable domain, with the rest looked up from reference TRBV5-4 and TRBJ2-5, is ETGVTQSPTHLIKTRGQQVTLRCSSQSGHNTVSWYQQALGQGPQFIFQYYREEENGRGNFPPRFSGLQFPNYSSELNVNALELDDSALYLCASSLSDSGRARETQYFGPGTRLLVL.